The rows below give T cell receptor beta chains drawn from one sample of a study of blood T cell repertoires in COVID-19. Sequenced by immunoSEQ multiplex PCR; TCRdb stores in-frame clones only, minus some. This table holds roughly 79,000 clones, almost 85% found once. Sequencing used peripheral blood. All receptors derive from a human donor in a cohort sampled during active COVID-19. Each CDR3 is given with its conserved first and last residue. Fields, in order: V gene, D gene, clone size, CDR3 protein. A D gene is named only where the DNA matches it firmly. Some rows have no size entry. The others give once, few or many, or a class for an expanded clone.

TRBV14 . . CASSQAGYYTF
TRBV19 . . CASSIVGITGNGANVLTF
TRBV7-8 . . CASSQPGERYNEQFF
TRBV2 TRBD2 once CASRQNERGGYEQYF
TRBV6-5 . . CASISLAPYEQYF
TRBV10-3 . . CAISAVSFGPQHF
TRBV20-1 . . CSASGGGGNPEAFF
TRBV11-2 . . CASRKPWDKDVRKANVLTF
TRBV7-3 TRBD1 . CASRPTGLNTEAFF
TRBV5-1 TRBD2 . CASSLGDGLAGLGETQYF
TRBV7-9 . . CASSLAGSSYEQYF
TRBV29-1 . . CSVLSDTNYGYTF
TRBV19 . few CASSMQGGNQPQHF
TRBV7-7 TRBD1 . CASSPPTGDTEAFF
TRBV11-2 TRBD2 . CASSLGSGGVLQETQYF
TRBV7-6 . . CASSLRLDTEAFF
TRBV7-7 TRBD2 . CASSSGLAGGPYEQYF
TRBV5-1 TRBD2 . CASSRQTSGSPYEQYF
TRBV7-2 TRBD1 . CASSLGRGQNYGYTF
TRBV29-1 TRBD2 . CSVGGGGASEQYF
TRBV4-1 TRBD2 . CASSHNQASGGPTTQYF
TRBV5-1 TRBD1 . CASNRDSAPTGELFF
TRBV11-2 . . CASSFKISGNTIYF
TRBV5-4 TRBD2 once CASSLVPSGGPAYNEQFF
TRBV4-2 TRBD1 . CASSLTSVTGAPNEQFF
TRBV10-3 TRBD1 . CAIKGASTDTQYF
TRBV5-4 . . CASSPGVGSSYEQYF
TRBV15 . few CATSRDLKDGEGYTF
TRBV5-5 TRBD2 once CASSLEFSGLAGGSYEQYF
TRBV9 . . CASSPSYNQPQHF
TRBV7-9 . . CASSSGHTNSPLHF
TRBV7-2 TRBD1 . CASGPGTGVLANTIYF
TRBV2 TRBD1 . CASSTDQGVNQPQHF